Listed here is a single T cell receptor beta chain. Its antigen remains unidentified. V shed 0 bases and J shed 0 bases, with 7 bases lying between them. The CDR3 length is 15 residues. Per germline, CDR1 SGHKS and CDR2 YYEKEE (reference sequence). In nominal health when sampled, donors likely had unrecorded immune exposures nonetheless. The PCR made use of 60 Vbeta and 13 Jbeta primers. The repertoire was sequenced with immunoSEQ multiplex PCR; TCRdb's copy has only in-frame clones and lacks some. The sample has 200,000 or so clones, 82% seen once. The record originates from a study of cytomegalovirus exposure and HLA in healthy donors. Background on the study: Researchers found that about 84% of 398 genotyped donors fell within the Caucasian-associated ancestry cluster.

Whole-study findings and limits: Certain indistinguishable V segments, among them TRBV6-2 and TRBV6-3, were excluded. An analysis was carried out at a later point. It showed that HLA-associated TCR beta chains were more clonally expanded than equally common non-associated chains.

The chain is built from TRBV5-5 and TRBJ2-1; D is ambiguous. The TCR comes from a woman between 45 and 60 years old in good health and CMV-seropositive. Sequenced input: PBMCs. CDR3 sequence: CASSLEASSYNEQFF. Written as DNA, the CDR3 is TGTGCCAGCAGCTTGGAAGCGAGCTCCTACAATGAGCAGTTCTTC.